Each of the 29 T cell receptor beta chains below was sequenced from the same sample in a study of blood T cell repertoires in COVID-19. Profiling relied on immunoSEQ multiplex PCR, and the TCRdb table lists in-frame clones only, not all of them. The sample includes 150,000 to 200,000 clones, roughly 80% of them seen just once. Sequencing was performed on PBMCs or T cells enriched from blood (not recorded which). Source of these receptors: a woman aged 60-70 years who had recovered from COVID-19.

This clone has more than one count but fewer than ten. The V and J genes are TRBV29-1 and TRBJ1-1; D not resolved. The V and J ends lost 5 bases and 2 bases respectively, with 9 bases between them. The CDR3 loop spans 12 amino acids. Germline CDR1 reads SQVTM; CDR2 reads ANQGSEA. CDR3 sequence: CSVKTVNTEAFF. The CDR3 region has the DNA TGCAGCGTTAAAACAGTCAACACTGAAGCTTTCTTT.

The chain has TRBV3-1 (or the pseudogene TRBV3-2) and TRBJ2-1; 15 nucleotides match TRBD2. After removal of 1 base from V and 9 bases from J, the junction contained 1 base not matched to a gene. Germline-derived CDR1 and CDR2 are LGHDT and YNNKEL (reference sequence). The CDR3 has 15 residues. DNA for the CDR3: TGTGCCAGCAGCCAAGGGACTAGCGGGGGGGCTGAGCAGTTCTTC. It is translated as CASSQGTSGGAEQFF.

This clone was recorded a few times. The chain is built from TRBV5-1 and TRBJ2-7; D call uncertain. The CDR3 spans 12 residues. Germline V gene sequence: CDR1 SGHRS, CDR2 YFSETQ. V dropped 5 bases and J dropped 3 bases, with 9 bases sitting between them. CDR3 sequence: CASRLTDYEQYF. The DNA of the CDR3 is TGCGCCAGCAGATTGACTGACTACGAGCAGTACTTC.

This clone came up a few times. The V call is TRBV18, the J call TRBJ2-2; TRBD2 is a possible D gene (6 bases). V was shortened by 3 bases and J by 4 bases, with 15 bases between the two germline ends. The CDR3 sequence is 16 residues long. Germline-derived CDR1 and CDR2 are KGHSH and LQKENI. CDR3: CASSPAGLTVTGELFF. CDR3 nucleotides: TGTGCCAGCTCACCGGCGGGATTAACGGTCACCGGGGAGCTGTTTTTT.

This clone occurred once. CDR3 in amino acids: CASSLAGSGGSVDTQYF. The CDR3 DNA follows: TGCGCCAGCAGCTTGGCCGGTAGCGGGGGGTCCGTCGATACGCAGTATTTT. The V gene is TRBV5-1, the J gene TRBJ2-3; 10 bases agree with TRBD2. CDR1 and CDR2 (germline): SGHRS, YFSETQ. V gave up 0 bases and J gave up 6 bases; unmatched junction bases: 10. The CDR3 is 17 residues long.

This rearrangement joins TRBV29-1 to TRBJ1-1; D call uncertain. V shed 6 bases and J shed 1 base, with 6 bases lying between them. Germline V gene sequence: CDR1 SQVTM, CDR2 ANQGSEA. This CDR3 contains 11 residues. In nucleotides, the CDR3 is TGCAGCGTAAGAGGGAACACTGAAGCTTTCTTT. The encoded protein is CSVRGNTEAFF.

The V call is TRBV19, the J call TRBJ2-5; 9 bases are shared with TRBD2. The CDR3 extends over 15 amino acids. The germline CDR1 and CDR2 sequences are LNHDA and SQIVND (reference sequence). V lost 3 bases, J lost 3 bases, and 5 bases stayed unmatched. CDR3 in DNA: TGTGCCAGTAGTATTCGCGGGGGGGCCGAAGAGACCCAGTACTTC. It is translated as CASSIRGGAEETQYF.

This chain links TRBV20-1 with TRBJ2-2; D gene unclear. V was shortened by 3 bases and J by 2 bases, with 10 bases between the two germline ends. The V gene's germline CDR1 is DFQATT and CDR2 SNEGSKA (reference sequence). The CDR3 sequence is 14 residues long. The CDR3 coding sequence is TGCAGTGCTAGTGCAGGTGCTAACACCGGGGAGCTGTTTTTT. Residues: CSASAGANTGELFF.

The chain carries TRBV2 and TRBJ2-5, with D hard to call. Per germline, CDR1 SNHLY and CDR2 FYNNEI. V lost 5 bases and J 3 bases, leaving 16 bases between the germline ends. CDR3 length equals 15 residues. The CDR3 DNA is TGTGCCAGCAGTCTCCGTGACTCTCCCAAAGAGACCCAGTACTTC. It codes for CASSLRDSPKETQYF.

V usage is TRBV25-1 and J usage is TRBJ1-5; D is unclear. The CDR3 loop spans 12 amino acids. Germline V lookup: CDR1 MGHDK, CDR2 SYGVNS. Trimming removed 2 bases from V and 12 bases from J, with 11 bases in between. The CDR3 region is CASSERGGLQHF. In DNA form, the CDR3 reads TGTGCCAGCAGTGAACGAGGTGGTCTCCAGCATTTT.

The CDR3: CASSSLSTGNTIYF. In DNA, the CDR3 is TGTGCCAGCAGTTCTCTCAGTACGGGAAACACCATATATTTT. The chain uses TRBV27 and TRBJ1-3; D gene unclear. V shed 4 bases and J shed 4 bases, with 11 bases lying between them. This CDR3 contains 14 residues. Germline CDR1 is MNHEY and CDR2 is SMNVEV (reference sequence).

The genes are TRBV5-4 and TRBJ2-7; 8 bases are shared with TRBD2. V dropped 3 bases and J dropped 7; count of bases not matched to a gene: 9. The CDR3 runs to 14 residues. Germline V gene lookup returns CDR1 SGHNT and CDR2 YYREEE (reference sequence). The CDR3 nucleotides read TGTGCCAGCAGCTACCAGCGGGGGTACAGTGAGCAGTACTTC. Protein: CASSYQRGYSEQYF.

The chain combines TRBV5-5 with TRBJ2-3, with TRBD1 matching over 9 bases. The CDR3 contains 16 residues. Germline V CDR1 and CDR2: SGHKS, YYEKEE (reference sequence). Trimming removed 2 bases from V and 0 bases from J; junction bases left unmatched: 4. The CDR3 is CASSLTGGPSTDTQYF. The CDR3 bases are TGTGCCAGCAGCTTAACAGGGGGCCCTAGCACAGATACGCAGTATTTT.

This clone was counted between two and nine times. The rearrangement links TRBV18 to TRBJ2-5; 9 positions match TRBD1. CDR1 and CDR2 from the germline V gene are KGHSH and LQKENI. The CDR3 is 17 residues long. With 0 bases clipped from V and 2 bases from J, the junction kept 7 bases outside the gene matches. In DNA, the CDR3 is TGTGCCAGCTCACCACCGGGGACAGGGATGGGGCAAGAGACCCAGTACTTC. It translates to CASSPPGTGMGQETQYF.

The genes are TRBV29-1 and TRBJ1-1; unclear D gene. Trimming removed 0 bases at V and 1 base at J, with 6 bases between. The CDR3 has 13 residues. Germline V CDR1 and CDR2: SQVTM, ANQGSEA. CDR3 protein: CSVEESRNTEAFF. As DNA, the CDR3 is TGCAGCGTTGAAGAGTCTCGGAACACTGAAGCTTTCTTT. The full variable domain, rest sourced from reference TRBV29-1 and TRBJ1-1, is SAVISQKPSRDICQRGTSLTIQCQVDSQVTMMFWYRQQPGQSLTLIATANQGSEATYESGFVIDKFPISRPNLTFSTLTVSNMSPEDSSIYLCSVEESRNTEAFFGQGTRLTVV.

The chain joins TRBV18 to TRBJ1-3; D not resolved. CDR1 and CDR2 from the germline V gene are KGHSH and LQKENI. This CDR3 has 16 amino acids. Trimming pared 0 bases from V and 0 bases from J, leaving 9 bases between. In nucleotides, the CDR3 is TGTGCCAGCTCACCACCCGACACGTACTCTGGAAACACCATATATTTT. Protein: CASSPPDTYSGNTIYF.

V and J are TRBV3-1 (or the pseudogene TRBV3-2) and TRBJ2-4, with D perhaps TRBD1 (6 bases). CDR3 length: 15 residues. CDR1 is LGHDT, CDR2 YNNKEL, per germline (reference sequence). V dropped 3 bases and J dropped 5 bases, with 14 bases sitting between them. CDR3 nucleotides: TGTGCCAGCAGCCAGAGACAGGTCTCGGAAAACATTCAGTACTTC. It is translated as CASSQRQVSENIQYF.

The CDR3 DNA is TGTGCCAGCAGTTTACTCATCGGAGGGGGCACAGATACGCAGTATTTT. Protein sequence: CASSLLIGGGTDTQYF. V and J are TRBV6-5 and TRBJ2-3; tentative D call: TRBD2 (6 bases). V lost 4 bases to trimming and J lost 1 base, with 15 bases between them. The CDR3 contains 16 residues. Per germline, CDR1 MNHEY and CDR2 SVGAGI.

The V gene is TRBV3-1 (or the pseudogene TRBV3-2), the J gene TRBJ1-3; the D gene is possibly TRBD1 (6 bases). V was clipped by 3 bases and J by 3 bases, with 18 bases between them. Germline V gene sequence: CDR1 LGHDT, CDR2 YNNKEL (reference sequence). The CDR3 contains 17 residues. CDR3 nucleotide sequence: TGTGCCAGCAGCCATTTAGGCCGGGGGGCAAATGGAAACACCATATATTTT. Translated, it gives CASSHLGRGANGNTIYF.

J is TRBJ2-2 and V is TRBV5-1; D unresolved. Per the germline V gene, CDR1 is SGHRS and CDR2 is YFSETQ. CDR3 length: 16 amino acids. V was cut by 0 bases and J by 3 bases, with 12 bases left in between. CDR3 nucleotides: TGCGCCAGCAGCTTGGTCGCGGTATCCGACACCGGGGAGCTGTTTTTT. It specifies CASSLVAVSDTGELFF.

The V gene is TRBV27, the J gene TRBJ2-1, with D possibly matching TRBD2 (6 bases). Trimming removed 3 bases at V and 5 bases at J, with 14 bases between. CDR1 is MNHEY and CDR2 is SMNVEV in the germline V gene (reference sequence). The CDR3 covers 15 residues. Written as DNA, the CDR3 is TGTGCCAGCAGTTTCGGGAGTAGCGGAAACAATGAGCAGTTCTTC. Encoded protein: CASSFGSSGNNEQFF.

This clone was recorded only once. The CDR3 spells CAWSMPQSTIYF. CDR3 sequence (DNA): TGTGCCTGGAGTATGCCACAGTCCACCATATATTTT. V gene TRBV30 combines with J gene TRBJ1-3; D ambiguous. V lost 2 bases to trimming and J lost 9 bases, with 11 bases between them. Per germline, CDR1 GTSNPN and CDR2 SVGIG (reference sequence). This CDR3 has 12 amino acids. Looking up the rest from reference TRBV30 and TRBJ1-3 gives the full variable domain: SQTIHQWPATLVQPVGSPLSLECTVEGTSNPNLYWYRQAAGRGLQLLFYSVGIGQISSEVPQNLSASRPQDRQFILSSKKLLLSDSGFYLCAWSMPQSTIYFGEGSWLTVV.

This chain links TRBV7-2 with TRBJ1-6; possibly TRBD1 for D (5 bases). CDR1 and CDR2 from the germline V gene are SGHTA and FQGNSA. V was shortened by 3 bases and J by 7 bases, with 7 bases between the two germline ends. The CDR3 consists of 13 residues. The CDR3 sequence is CASSFRGNSPLHF. For the CDR3, the DNA is TGTGCCAGCAGCTTTCGGGGGAATTCACCCCTCCACTTT. Combining the CDR3 with reference TRBV7-2 and TRBJ1-6 gives the whole variable domain GAGVSQSPSNKVTEKGKDVELRCDPISGHTALYWYRQSLGQGLEFLIYFQGNSAPDKSGLPSDRFSAERTGGSVSTLTIQRTQQEDSAVYLCASSFRGNSPLHFGNGTRLTVT.

In its sample, this clone was seen once. This sequence joins TRBV10-1 and TRBJ1-1; 8 nucleotides match TRBD1. Germline V gives CDR1 WNHNN, CDR2 SYGVQD (reference sequence). CDR3 length: 16 residues. Trimming took 0 bases from V and 5 from J; bases not matched to a gene: 8. CDR3 in amino acids: CASSESTGGRGTEAFF. CDR3 sequence (DNA): TGCGCCAGCAGTGAGTCTACAGGGGGTCGGGGAACTGAAGCTTTCTTT.

The V and J genes are TRBV19 and TRBJ1-3; D remains ambiguous. CDR1 and CDR2 from the germline V gene are LNHDA and SQIVND (reference sequence). The CDR3 length is 13 residues. The V end lost 2 bases, the J end lost 4 bases, and 6 bases lay between the germline ends. The CDR3 region has the DNA TGTGCCAGTAGTATAATCGCGGGAAACACCATATATTTT. As protein: CASSIIAGNTIYF.

The V and J genes are TRBV24-1 and TRBJ2-3; a possible D gene is TRBD2 (6 bases). The CDR3 is made up of 16 amino acids. The V and J ends lost 4 bases and 0 bases respectively, with 13 bases between them. Germline CDR1 and CDR2: KGHDR and SFDVKD. The CDR3 protein is CATSDRSGSSTDTQYF. The DNA for the CDR3 is TGTGCCACCAGTGACCGTAGCGGATCTAGCACAGATACGCAGTATTTT.

This clone occurred once. The chain recombines TRBV27 with TRBJ1-2; D is undetermined. V lost 2 bases and J 7 bases, leaving 17 bases between the germline ends. In germline, CDR1 is MNHEY, CDR2 SMNVEV (reference sequence). This CDR3 has 15 residues. CDR3 protein: CASSLTAQVSRGYTF. In DNA form, the CDR3 reads TGTGCCAGCAGTTTAACGGCCCAGGTTTCACGTGGCTACACCTTC.

The chain recombines TRBV27 with TRBJ1-4, with TRBD1 as a possible D gene (6 bases). V was shortened by 6 bases and J by 8 bases, with 16 bases between the two germline ends. The CDR3 has 14 residues. The germline V gene has CDR1 MNHEY and CDR2 SMNVEV (reference sequence). The CDR3 DNA reads TGTGCCAGCAGCACACCGGGACACAACGAAAAACTGTTTTTT. Its translation is CASSTPGHNEKLFF.

The chain employs TRBV30 and TRBJ1-3; D is perhaps TRBD1 (5 bases). Trimming left V 0 bases short and J 2 bases short, with 11 bases between. The CDR3 has 15 amino acids. The germline V gene has CDR1 GTSNPN and CDR2 SVGIG (reference sequence). CDR3 residues: CAWSVGGSAGNTIYF. In DNA form, the CDR3 reads TGTGCCTGGAGTGTCGGGGGAAGTGCTGGAAACACCATATATTTT. The variable domain in full, completed from reference TRBV30 and TRBJ1-3, reads SQTIHQWPATLVQPVGSPLSLECTVEGTSNPNLYWYRQAAGRGLQLLFYSVGIGQISSEVPQNLSASRPQDRQFILSSKKLLLSDSGFYLCAWSVGGSAGNTIYFGEGSWLTVV.